The 27 T cell receptor beta chains listed next were all sequenced from one sample in a study of vaccination and CD4 T cells after COVID-19. The assay that was used to sequence DNA from cultured CD4+ T cells was the Oncomine TCR Beta short-read assay. TCRdb processed the PCR reads anew with MiXCR; each CDR3 protein has one entry. The sample has 15,000 to 20,000 distinct CDR3 sequences; over 65% are singletons. Specified treatment: roughly ten-day PBMC culture with coronavirus spike peptide pools or control peptides (ViraFEST assay). The antigens of these receptors remain unknown. Sequenced input: CD4+ T cells from blood, cultured in vitro. Source of these receptors: a human donor who had recovered from COVID-19.

V usage is TRBV2 and J usage is TRBJ2-5; TRBD1 matches 7 bases. Germline trimming cut 1 base from V and 4 bases from J; bases unmatched to any gene: 3. The CDR3 has 14 residues. Germline V gives CDR1 SNHLY, CDR2 FYNNEI. The CDR3 is CASSEGQGGETQYF. DNA for the CDR3: TGTGCCAGCAGTGAAGGACAGGGCGGAGAGACCCAGTACTTC.

V is TRBV19 and J is TRBJ1-6; no definite D call. CDR1 is LNHDA and CDR2 is SQIVND in the germline V gene (reference sequence). The CDR3 contains 16 residues. V dropped 5 bases and J dropped 10 bases, with 21 bases sitting between them. The CDR3 here is CASSPQSFFGSSPLHF. The DNA for the CDR3 is TGTGCCAGTAGTCCGCAGTCCTTTTTTGGTAGCTCACCCCTCCACTTT.

The rearrangement joins TRBV20-1 to TRBJ1-5; the D gene is possibly TRBD1 (5 bases). This CDR3 is built from 13 residues. CDR1 and CDR2 (germline): DFQATT, SNEGSKA (reference sequence). Trimming removed 6 bases at V and 2 bases at J, with 11 bases between. CDR3 amino acids: CSARSTGNQPQHF. In nucleotides, the CDR3 is TGCAGTGCCAGGTCGACAGGCAATCAGCCCCAGCATTTT.

The rearrangement uses TRBV20-1 and TRBJ1-4, with TRBD1 matching over 10 bases. This CDR3 has 14 amino acids. Germline-derived CDR1 and CDR2 are DFQATT and SNEGSKA (reference sequence). The V gene end was trimmed by 4 bases and the J gene end by 7 bases; junction bases not matched to a gene: 6. CDR3 protein: CSAKRGQGGEKLFF. The CDR3 DNA sequence: TGCAGTGCTAAACGAGGACAGGGGGGTGAAAAACTGTTTTTT.

This clonotype appeared a few times. The chain combines TRBV20-1 with TRBJ1-2; unclear D gene. This CDR3 comprises 12 residues. The germline V and J ends were trimmed by 6 bases and 2 bases, with 10 bases remaining between them. Germline V gene data show CDR1 as DFQATT and CDR2 as SNEGSKA (reference sequence). CDR3 residues: CSARTENYGYTF. The CDR3 bases are TGCAGTGCCAGGACGGAGAACTATGGCTACACCTTC.

The chain has TRBV12-3 or TRBV12-4 and TRBJ2-7; TRBD1 aligns across 9 bases. V lost 2 bases, J lost 3 bases, and 5 bases stayed unmatched. The CDR3 loop spans 15 amino acids. In DNA form, the CDR3 reads TGTGCCAGCAGTTTAAGGGGACAGGGAGGCTACGAGCAGTACTTC. This sequence encodes CASSLRGQGGYEQYF.

The chain is built from TRBV11-2 and TRBJ1-3; D might be TRBD1 (5 bases). The CDR3 loop spans 16 amino acids. V shed 5 bases and J shed 0 bases, with 14 bases lying between them. Germline values: CDR1 SGHAT, CDR2 FQNNGV. This chain's CDR3 is CASSTPWGRSGNTIYF. In nucleotides, the CDR3 is TGTGCCAGCAGCACCCCCTGGGGCCGCTCTGGAAACACCATATATTTT.

The chain recombines TRBV9 with TRBJ2-3, with 7 bases aligning to TRBD2. There are 14 residues in the CDR3. The germline V gene encodes CDR1 SGDLS and CDR2 YYNGEE. With 2 bases clipped from V and 2 bases from J, the junction kept 2 bases outside the gene matches. For the CDR3, the DNA is TGTGCCAGCAGCGTGACTAGCAACACAGATACGCAGTATTTT. The encoded protein is CASSVTSNTDTQYF.

The V and J genes are TRBV20-1 and TRBJ2-7; D gene uncertain. The CDR3 is made up of 12 amino acids. CDR1 DFQATT and CDR2 SNEGSKA come from the germline V gene (reference sequence). The V and J ends lost 0 bases and 3 bases respectively, with 6 bases between them. CDR3 loop: CSARDSLYEQYF. CDR3 nucleotides: TGCAGTGCTAGAGATAGCCTCTACGAGCAGTACTTC.

V gene TRBV2 combines with J gene TRBJ2-1; 8 bases align to TRBD2. Germline CDR1 SNHLY, CDR2 FYNNEI. The V gene end was trimmed by 4 bases and the J gene end by 11 bases; junction bases not matched to a gene: 10. The CDR3 covers 14 residues. CDR3 region: CASSVASGGAQQFF. The CDR3 nucleotides are TGTGCCAGCAGTGTAGCGAGCGGGGGCGCCCAGCAGTTCTTC.

The CDR3: CSARDIQREKANEQFF. For the CDR3, the DNA is TGCAGTGCTAGAGATATTCAGCGGGAGAAAGCCAATGAGCAGTTCTTC. This chain uses TRBV20-1 with TRBJ2-1, with 8 bases fitting TRBD2. The CDR3 sequence is 16 residues long. Trimming at V came to 0 bases and at J to 6 bases, leaving 10 bases not matched to a gene. Germline-derived CDR1 and CDR2 are DFQATT and SNEGSKA (reference sequence).

The V gene is TRBV19, the J gene TRBJ1-1; the D is unclear. The CDR3 consists of 14 residues. Germline-derived CDR1 and CDR2 are LNHDA and SQIVND (reference sequence). V shed 2 bases and J shed 1 base, with 8 bases lying between them. CDR3 DNA: TGTGCCAGTAGTATAATCCGCGCGAACACTGAAGCTTTCTTT. Amino acid sequence: CASSIIRANTEAFF.

CDR3 DNA: TGCAGTGCCCACGGCGGGGGTGCAGATACGCAGTATTTT. Translation: CSAHGGGADTQYF. This rearrangement joins TRBV20-1 to TRBJ2-3; 7 bases are a match to TRBD2. Germline V gene lookup returns CDR1 DFQATT and CDR2 SNEGSKA (reference sequence). This CDR3 spans 13 amino acids. With 6 bases clipped from V and 4 bases from J, the junction kept 7 bases outside the gene matches.

The chain carries TRBV7-9 and TRBJ1-1, with no clear D. Germline assignment: CDR1 SEHNR and CDR2 FQNEAQ (reference sequence). The V end was cut by 5 bases, the J end by 10 bases, with 17 bases between. The CDR3 loop spans 13 amino acids. This chain's CDR3 is CASSPGNTLGAFF. As DNA, the CDR3 is TGTGCCAGCAGCCCCGGGAACACACTGGGAGCTTTCTTT. The full variable domain, with the rest looked up from reference TRBV7-9 and TRBJ1-1, is DTGVSQNPRHKITKRGQNVTFRCDPISEHNRLYWYRQTLGQGPEFLTYFQNEAQLEKSRLLSDRFSAERPKGSFSTLEIQRTEQGDSAMYLCASSPGNTLGAFFGQGTRLTVV.

V gene TRBV12-3 or TRBV12-4 combines with J gene TRBJ1-4, with D tentatively TRBD1 (6 bases). This CDR3 spans 14 amino acids. The germline V and J ends were trimmed by 6 bases and 7 bases, with 15 bases remaining between them. CDR3 nucleotides: TGTGCCAGCAGCCTACAGGGTGGTAGTGAAAAACTGTTTTTT. This encodes CASSLQGGSEKLFF.

The chain links TRBV7-8 to TRBJ2-7; D ambiguous. There are 11 residues in the CDR3. V lost 10 bases and J lost 4, with 11 bases in between. Germline V gene sequence: CDR1 SGHVS, CDR2 FQNEAQ. CDR3: CATRSEYEQYF. The CDR3, as DNA: TGTGCCACTAGAAGCGAGTACGAGCAGTACTTC. The full variable domain, rest sourced from reference TRBV7-8 and TRBJ2-7, is GAGVSQSPRYKVAKRGQDVALRCDPISGHVSLFWYQQALGQGPEFLTYFQNEAQLDKSGLPSDRFFAERPEGSVSTLKIQRTQQEDSAVYLCATRSEYEQYFGPGTRLTVT.

This chain uses TRBV29-1 with TRBJ1-2, with D possibly matching TRBD1 (5 bases). The CDR3 is 14 residues long. V lost 0 bases and J 4 bases, leaving 12 bases between the germline ends. Germline loops: CDR1 SQVTM, CDR2 ANQGSEA. DNA for the CDR3: TGCAGCGTTGAAGACGGTACAGGATCCTATGGCTACACCTTC. This codes for CSVEDGTGSYGYTF.

The genes are TRBV15 and TRBJ2-7; D might be TRBD1 (6 bases). The V gene's germline CDR1 is LNHNV and CDR2 YYDKDF (reference sequence). The CDR3 extends over 15 amino acids. V was pared by 0 bases and J by 5 bases, with 14 bases between. The DNA for the CDR3 is TGTGCCACCAGCAGAGATCCCCAGGGGAGCCACGAGCAGTACTTC. The encoded protein is CATSRDPQGSHEQYF. The entire variable domain, with the rest obtained from reference TRBV15 and TRBJ2-7, is as follows: DAMVIQNPRYQVTQFGKPVTLSCSQTLNHNVMYWYQQKSSQAPKLLFHYYDKDFNNEADTPDNFQSRRPNTSFCFLDIRSPGLGDTAMYLCATSRDPQGSHEQYFGPGTRLTVT.

The CDR3 coding sequence is TGTGCCACCGGGGGACAGGGTTCAGATACGCAGTATTTT. Protein product: CATGGQGSDTQYF. J is TRBJ2-3 and V is TRBV10-3; 9 bases agree with TRBD1. Per germline, CDR1 ENHRY and CDR2 SYGVKD. V lost 10 bases, J lost 4 bases, and 6 bases stayed unmatched. The CDR3 loop spans 13 amino acids.

The chain couples TRBV10-3 to TRBJ2-2, with D tentatively TRBD2 (5 bases). Germline lookup yields CDR1 ENHRY and CDR2 SYGVKD. The CDR3 totals 17 residues. Trimming cost V 0 bases and J 2 bases, with 13 bases left between them. The CDR3: CAISESTWASNTGELFF. CDR3 DNA sequence: TGTGCCATCAGTGAGTCGACGTGGGCTAGCAACACCGGGGAGCTGTTTTTT.

The gene calls are TRBV4-3 and TRBJ1-5, with D maybe TRBD1 (5 bases). The ends were cut back, 0 bases at V and 6 bases at J, with 12 bases in the middle. The CDR3 runs to 15 residues. Germline V CDR1 and CDR2: LGHNA, YSLEER. The CDR3 loop reads CASSQDAGHGQPQHF. The DNA of the CDR3 is TGCGCCAGCAGCCAAGATGCAGGGCACGGTCAGCCCCAGCATTTT.

The chain combines TRBV10-3 with TRBJ2-1; 7 bases are a match to TRBD1. Unmatched junction bases numbered 12, after V lost 11 bases and J lost 5 bases. CDR1 ENHRY and CDR2 SYGVKD come from the germline V gene. The CDR3 contains 14 residues. CDR3: CAAFPGQPHNEQFF. Here the CDR3 DNA reads TGTGCCGCGTTTCCGGGACAGCCCCACAATGAGCAGTTCTTC.

This clonotype was picked up one time. The V and J genes are TRBV27 and TRBJ2-1, with a possible D match to TRBD2 (7 bases). The V and J ends lost 0 bases and 7 bases respectively, with 16 bases between them. The CDR3 length is 16 residues. Per the germline V gene, CDR1 is MNHEY and CDR2 is SMNVEV (reference sequence). The CDR3, as DNA: TGTGCCAGCAGTTTATCCGTAGGGGGGGCCCGGAATGAGCAGTTCTTC. Its protein is CASSLSVGGARNEQFF.

CDR3 nucleotide sequence: TGTGCCAGCAGTTACGGTAGCGGGAAATCCTACGAGCAGTACTTC. Its translation is CASSYGSGKSYEQYF. This chain connects TRBV6-5 to TRBJ2-7; 8 bases align to TRBD2. The CDR3 length is 15 residues. Per germline, CDR1 MNHEY and CDR2 SVGAGI. J lost 1 base, V lost 2 bases, and 4 bases had no gene match.

The chain couples TRBV29-1 to TRBJ1-3; D remains ambiguous. The CDR3 is made up of 11 amino acids. CDR1 is SQVTM, CDR2 ANQGSEA, per germline. The ends were cut back, 7 bases at V and 3 bases at J, with 7 bases in the middle. CDR3 loop: CSAELGNTIYF. CDR3 nucleotides: TGCAGCGCCGAGCTTGGAAACACCATATATTTT.

This chain joins TRBV6-2 or TRBV6-3 and TRBJ2-3; 7 nucleotides agree with TRBD1. Germline V gene data show CDR1 as MNHEY and CDR2 as SVGEGT. J was trimmed by 5 bases and V by 2 bases; bases with no gene match: 16. This CDR3 contains 18 residues. The CDR3: CASSYPQGQWIQRDTQYF. CDR3 sequence (DNA): TGTGCCAGCAGTTACCCCCAGGGACAGTGGATTCAGCGAGATACGCAGTATTTT.

The gene calls are TRBV19 and TRBJ1-2, with D possibly matching TRBD1 (6 bases). Trimming stripped 3 bases from V and 3 bases from J, with 11 bases between. CDR3 length equals 14 residues. Germline V gives CDR1 LNHDA, CDR2 SQIVND (reference sequence). This CDR3 reads CASSIPGADYGYTF. Written as DNA, the CDR3 is TGTGCCAGTAGTATCCCAGGGGCGGACTATGGCTACACCTTC.